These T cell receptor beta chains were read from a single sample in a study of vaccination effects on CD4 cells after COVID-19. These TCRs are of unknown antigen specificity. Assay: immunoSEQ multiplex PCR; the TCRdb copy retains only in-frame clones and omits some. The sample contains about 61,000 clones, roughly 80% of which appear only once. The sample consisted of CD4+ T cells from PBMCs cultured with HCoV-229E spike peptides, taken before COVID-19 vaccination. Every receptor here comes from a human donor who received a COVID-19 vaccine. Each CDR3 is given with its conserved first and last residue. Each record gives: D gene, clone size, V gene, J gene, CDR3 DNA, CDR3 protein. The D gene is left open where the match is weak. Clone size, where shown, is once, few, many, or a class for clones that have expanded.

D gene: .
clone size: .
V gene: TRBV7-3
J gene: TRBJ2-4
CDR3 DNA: TGTGCCAGCAGCTTACAGGGCAGGGGAGACATTCAGTACTTC
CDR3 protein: CASSLQGRGDIQYF

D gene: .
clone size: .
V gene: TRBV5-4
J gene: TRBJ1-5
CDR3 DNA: TGTGCCAGCAGCTCCTCCCTGCGGGGATCTAATAGCAATCAGCCCCAGCATTTT
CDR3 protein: CASSSSLRGSNSNQPQHF

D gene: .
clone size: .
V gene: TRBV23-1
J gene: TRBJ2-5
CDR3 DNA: TGCGCCAGCAGTCAACCGGGAAGGGGCGGAAGATGGTACCAAGAGACCCAGTACTTC
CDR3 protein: CASSQPGRGGRWYQETQYF

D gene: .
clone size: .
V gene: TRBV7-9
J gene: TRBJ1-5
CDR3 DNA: TGTGCCAGCGCCGTTAGCAATCAGCCCCAGCATTTT
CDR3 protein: CASAVSNQPQHF

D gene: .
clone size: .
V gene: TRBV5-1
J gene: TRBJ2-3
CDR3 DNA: TGCGCCAGCAGCTGGGCGGGACTTAGCACAGATACGCAGTATTTT
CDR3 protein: CASSWAGLSTDTQYF

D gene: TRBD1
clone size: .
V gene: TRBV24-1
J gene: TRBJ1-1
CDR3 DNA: TGTGCCACCAGTGCCCGGACAGGGGGGAACACTGAAGCTTTCTTT
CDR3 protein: CATSARTGGNTEAFF

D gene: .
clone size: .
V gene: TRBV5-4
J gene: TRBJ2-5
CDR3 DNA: TGTGCCAGCAGCTTGATTGCCCAAGAGACCCAGTACTTC
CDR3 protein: CASSLIAQETQYF

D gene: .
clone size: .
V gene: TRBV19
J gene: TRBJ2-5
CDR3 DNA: TGTGCCAGTACCCCACCGGGGGCGGAAGAGACCCAGTACTTC
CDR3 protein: CASTPPGAEETQYF

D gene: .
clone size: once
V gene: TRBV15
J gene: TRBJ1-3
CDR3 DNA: TGTGCCACCAGCAGAGAGAAGGGGACTGGAAACACCATATATTTT
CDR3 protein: CATSREKGTGNTIYF

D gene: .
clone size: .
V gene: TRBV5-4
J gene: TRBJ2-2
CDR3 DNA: TGTGCCAGCAGCTTGATGATGGCAGCGAACACCGGGGAGCTGTTTTTT
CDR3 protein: CASSLMMAANTGELFF

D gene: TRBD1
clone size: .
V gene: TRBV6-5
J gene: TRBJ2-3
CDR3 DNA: TGTGCCAGCCGAGGGACAGGGGAGAGCACAGATACGCAGTATTTT
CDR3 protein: CASRGTGESTDTQYF

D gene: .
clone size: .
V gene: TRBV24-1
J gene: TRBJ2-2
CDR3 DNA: TGTGCCACCAGTGATCCAAGTTTAGGAGGGACCGGGGAGCTGTTTTTT
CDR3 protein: CATSDPSLGGTGELFF

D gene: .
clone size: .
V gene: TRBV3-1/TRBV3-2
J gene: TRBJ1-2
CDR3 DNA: TGTGCCAGCAGCCAGAGGCAAGGAGCTAACTATGGCTACACCTTC
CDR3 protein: CASSQRQGANYGYTF

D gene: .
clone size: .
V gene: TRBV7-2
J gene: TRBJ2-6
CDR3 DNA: TGTGCCAGCAGCATCTATTACTCTGGGGCCAACGTCCTGACTTTC
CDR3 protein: CASSIYYSGANVLTF

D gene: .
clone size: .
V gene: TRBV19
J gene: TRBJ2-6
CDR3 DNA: TGTGCCAGTAGGAGCCCCAGGGGAACTGGGGCCAACGTCCTGACTTTC
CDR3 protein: CASRSPRGTGANVLTF

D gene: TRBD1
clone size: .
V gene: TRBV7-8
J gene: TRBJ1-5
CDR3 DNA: TGTGCCAGCAGCGCGGACAGGGGGCAGACGAGCAATCAGCCCCAGCATTTT
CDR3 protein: CASSADRGQTSNQPQHF

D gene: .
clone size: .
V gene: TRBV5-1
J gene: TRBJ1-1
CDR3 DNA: TGCGCCAGCAGCCCCACAGGGAACACTGAAGCTTTCTTT
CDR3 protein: CASSPTGNTEAFF

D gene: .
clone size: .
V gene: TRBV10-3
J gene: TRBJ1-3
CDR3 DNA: TGTGCCATCAGTGTCCAGGGGCCGGGAGACACCATATATTTT
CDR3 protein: CAISVQGPGDTIYF

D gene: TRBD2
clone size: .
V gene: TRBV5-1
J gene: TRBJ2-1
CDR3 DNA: TGCGCCAGCAGCTCTTCTAGCGGGGGGGTAAATGAGCAGTTCTTC
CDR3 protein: CASSSSSGGVNEQFF

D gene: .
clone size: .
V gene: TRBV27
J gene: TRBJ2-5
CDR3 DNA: TGTGCCAGCAGTTTAAAGAGCGGCCAAGAGACCCAGTACTTC
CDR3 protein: CASSLKSGQETQYF

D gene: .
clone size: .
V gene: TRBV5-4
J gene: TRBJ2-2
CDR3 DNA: TGTGCCAGCAGCTTGGGGGCAGGGTCGACCGGGGAGCTGTTTTTT
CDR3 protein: CASSLGAGSTGELFF

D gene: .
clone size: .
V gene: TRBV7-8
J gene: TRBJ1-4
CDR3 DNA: TGTGCCAGCAGCTTAGCGGTCACTGGAAAACTGTTTTTT
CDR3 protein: CASSLAVTGKLFF

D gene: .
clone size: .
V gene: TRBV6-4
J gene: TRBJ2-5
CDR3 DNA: TGTGCCAGCAGTGACTGGGATACAGGCGGGGAAGGTCCAGAGACCCAGTACTTC
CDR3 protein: CASSDWDTGGEGPETQYF

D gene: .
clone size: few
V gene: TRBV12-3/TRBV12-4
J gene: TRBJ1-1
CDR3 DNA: TGTGCCAGCAGTCAGGGTCGAGGGACTGAAGCTTTCTTT
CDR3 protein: CASSQGRGTEAFF

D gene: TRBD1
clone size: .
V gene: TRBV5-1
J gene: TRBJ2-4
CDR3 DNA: TGCGCCAGCAGCCTCCGGGACAGGGGCAACATTCAGTACTTC
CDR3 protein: CASSLRDRGNIQYF

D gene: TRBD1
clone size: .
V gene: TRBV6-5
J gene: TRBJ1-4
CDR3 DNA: TGTGCCAGCAGTCAGCCGGGACAGGCGAATGAAAAACTGTTTTTT
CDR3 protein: CASSQPGQANEKLFF

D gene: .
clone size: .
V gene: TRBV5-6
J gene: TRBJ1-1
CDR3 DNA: TGTGCCAGCAGCGTAGCGTTGAACACTGAAGCTTTCTTT
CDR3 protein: CASSVALNTEAFF

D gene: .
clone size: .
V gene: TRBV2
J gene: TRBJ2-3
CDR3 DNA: TGTGCCAGCAGTAAGACGAGAGATACGCAGTATTTT
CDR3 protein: CASSKTRDTQYF

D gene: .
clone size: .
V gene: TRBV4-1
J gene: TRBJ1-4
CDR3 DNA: TGCGCCAGCAGCCAAGTTACAACTAATGAAAAACTGTTTTTT
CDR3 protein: CASSQVTTNEKLFF

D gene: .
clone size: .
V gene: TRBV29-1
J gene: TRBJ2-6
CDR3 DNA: TGCAGCGTTGAGACGGCTGGGGCCAACGTCCTGACTTTC
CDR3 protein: CSVETAGANVLTF

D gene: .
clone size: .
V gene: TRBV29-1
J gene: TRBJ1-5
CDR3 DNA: TGCAGCGACGGCCGGGGGGGTCAGCCCCAGCATTTT
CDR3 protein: CSDGRGGQPQHF

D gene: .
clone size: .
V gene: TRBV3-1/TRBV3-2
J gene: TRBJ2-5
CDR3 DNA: TGTGCCAGCAGCCAAGTTCGGGGGGCACAAGAGACCCAGTACTTC
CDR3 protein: CASSQVRGAQETQYF

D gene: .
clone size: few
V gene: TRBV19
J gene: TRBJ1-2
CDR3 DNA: TGTGCCAGTGGCCGGACAGCGAGGGATGGCTACACCTTC
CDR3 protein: CASGRTARDGYTF

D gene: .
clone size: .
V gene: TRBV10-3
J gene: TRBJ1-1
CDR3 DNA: TGTGCCATCAGCGCAACAACGAACACTGAAGCTTTCTTT
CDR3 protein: CAISATTNTEAFF

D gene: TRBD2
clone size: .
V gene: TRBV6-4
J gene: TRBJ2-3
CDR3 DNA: TGTGCCAGCAGCATGACTAGCGCCACGACAGATACGCAGTATTTT
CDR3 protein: CASSMTSATTDTQYF

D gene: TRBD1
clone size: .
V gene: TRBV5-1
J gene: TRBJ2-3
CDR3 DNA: TGCGCCAGCAGCAAGGGACAGGGTGTGGGGTTCGGCACAGATACGCAGTATTTT
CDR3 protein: CASSKGQGVGFGTDTQYF

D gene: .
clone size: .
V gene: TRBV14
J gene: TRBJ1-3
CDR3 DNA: TGTGCCAGCAGCCAAGACCGCCCCGGTTCTGGAAACACCATATATTTT
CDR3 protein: CASSQDRPGSGNTIYF

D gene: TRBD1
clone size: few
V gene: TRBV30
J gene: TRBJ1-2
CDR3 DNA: TGTGCCTGGGTTTCGGGGACAGGGGGCAATAGTAACTATGGCTACACCTTC
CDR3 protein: CAWVSGTGGNSNYGYTF

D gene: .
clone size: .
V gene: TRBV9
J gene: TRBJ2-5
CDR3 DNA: TGTGCCAGCAGCACGACCGTGGGGGCTGAGGAGACCCAGTACTTC
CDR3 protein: CASSTTVGAEETQYF

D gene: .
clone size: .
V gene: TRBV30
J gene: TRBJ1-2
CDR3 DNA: TGTGCCTGGAGTGCGGGCGACTATGGCTACACCTTC
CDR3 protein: CAWSAGDYGYTF